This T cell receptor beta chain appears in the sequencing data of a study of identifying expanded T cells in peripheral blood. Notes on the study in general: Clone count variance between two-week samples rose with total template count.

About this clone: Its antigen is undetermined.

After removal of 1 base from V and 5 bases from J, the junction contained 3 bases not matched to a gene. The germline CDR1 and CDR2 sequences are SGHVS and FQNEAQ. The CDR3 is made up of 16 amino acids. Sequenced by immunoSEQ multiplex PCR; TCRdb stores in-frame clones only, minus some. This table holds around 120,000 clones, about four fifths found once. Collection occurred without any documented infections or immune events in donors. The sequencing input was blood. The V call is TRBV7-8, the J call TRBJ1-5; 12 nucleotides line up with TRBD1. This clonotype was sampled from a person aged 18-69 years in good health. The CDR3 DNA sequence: TGTGCCAGCAGCTTAGGGGACAGGGGGCGAGATCAGCCCCAGCATTTT. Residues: CASSLGDRGRDQPQHF.